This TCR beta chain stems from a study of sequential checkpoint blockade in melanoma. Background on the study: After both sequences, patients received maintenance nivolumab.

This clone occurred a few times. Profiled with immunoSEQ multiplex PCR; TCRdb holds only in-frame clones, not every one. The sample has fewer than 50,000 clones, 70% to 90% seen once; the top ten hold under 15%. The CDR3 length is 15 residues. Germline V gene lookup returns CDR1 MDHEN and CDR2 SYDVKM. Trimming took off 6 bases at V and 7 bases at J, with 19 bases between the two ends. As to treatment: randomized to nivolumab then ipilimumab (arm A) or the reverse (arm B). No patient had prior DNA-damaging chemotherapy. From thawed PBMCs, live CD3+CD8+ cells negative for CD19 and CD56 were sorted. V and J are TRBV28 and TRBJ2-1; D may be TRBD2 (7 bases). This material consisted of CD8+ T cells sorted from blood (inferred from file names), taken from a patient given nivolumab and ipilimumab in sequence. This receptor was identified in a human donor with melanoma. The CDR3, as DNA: TGTGCCAGCAGGTTTATACGGGGGGCGCGGAATGAGCAGTTCTTC. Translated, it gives CASRFIRGARNEQFF.